This T cell receptor (beta chain) was documented in a study of T cell repertoires in cytomegalovirus infection. Study-level information: Evidence of both CMV infection and a matching HLA type came from public TCR beta signatures. Regarding the study as a whole: Carriers of CMV and the relevant HLA type were discriminated by public TCR beta frequency. Clonotype analysis showed dominance of the ex vivo response by HLA-C-restricted CMV-specific TCR beta clonotypes.

This CDR3 spans 15 amino acids. Looked up from germline, CDR1 is SGHVS and CDR2 is FNYEAQ. V was clipped by 4 bases and J by 3 bases; unmatched bases: 8. This clonotype was seen many times. Its antigen is not identified. MiXCR, run by TCRdb on the reads, gives a single entry per CDR3 protein. Here the sample spans under 150,000 distinct CDR3 sequences, more than 30% being singletons. This clonotype was sampled from a human donor in good health (CMV status not recorded). Some clones in this sample may be carry-over from other donors' samples. The chain combines TRBV7-6 with TRBJ1-1, with 7 bases aligning to TRBD1. Sequencing used CD8+ T cells from cultured PBMCs, obtained from culture after CMV antigen stimulation. CDR3 DNA sequence: TGTGCCAGCAGCTCAAGACAGGGTGTTGACACTGAAGCTTTCTTT. Protein sequence: CASSSRQGVDTEAFF.